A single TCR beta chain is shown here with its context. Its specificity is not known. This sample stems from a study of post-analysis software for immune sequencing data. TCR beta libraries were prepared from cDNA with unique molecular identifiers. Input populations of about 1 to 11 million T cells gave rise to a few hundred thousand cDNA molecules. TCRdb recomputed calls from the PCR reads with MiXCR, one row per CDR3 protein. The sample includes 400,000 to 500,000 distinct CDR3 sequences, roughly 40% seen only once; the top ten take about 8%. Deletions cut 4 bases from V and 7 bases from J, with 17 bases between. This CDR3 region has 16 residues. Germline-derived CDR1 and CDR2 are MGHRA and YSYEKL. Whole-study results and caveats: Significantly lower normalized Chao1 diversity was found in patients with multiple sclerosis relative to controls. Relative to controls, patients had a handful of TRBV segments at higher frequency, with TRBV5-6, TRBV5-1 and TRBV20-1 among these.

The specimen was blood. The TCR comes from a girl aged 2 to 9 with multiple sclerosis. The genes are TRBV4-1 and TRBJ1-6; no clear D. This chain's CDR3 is CASSPQPFMENSPLHF. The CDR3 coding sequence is TGCGCCAGCAGCCCCCAGCCCTTTATGGAGAATTCACCCCTCCACTTT.